The clone carrying this T cell receptor beta chain was detected only a few times. Its antigen is undetermined. At one end, the junction sequence differs from germline, possibly due to a read error. This CDR3 spans 13 amino acids. Germline V gives CDR1 SGHRS, CDR2 YFSETQ. These data belong to a study of post-analysis software for immune sequencing data. Whole-study findings and limits: Controls showed lower frequencies than patients for roughly 5 TRBV segments, and TRBV5-6, TRBV5-1 and TRBV20-1 were among these.

Researchers reported that TCR beta cDNA libraries carried unique molecular identifiers. TCRdb re-analysed the PCR reads in MiXCR, keeping a single row per CDR3 protein. In the table there are roughly 580,000 distinct CDR3 sequences, 44% of which are singletons. This sequence joins TRBV5-1 and TRBJ1-2; TRBD1 aligns across 7 bases. The receptor was derived from a girl between 10 and 17 years old with multiple sclerosis. Source material: blood. The CDR3 coding sequence is TGTGCCAGCAGTTCGGGACAGTACTATGGCTACACCTTC. Its translation: CASSSGQYYGYTF.